This is a list of T cell receptor beta chains from one sample in a study of T cells in Graves' hyperthyroidism and ophthalmopathy. TCRdb re-called the multiplex PCR reads with MiXCR, one entry per CDR3 protein. The sample lists about 620,000 distinct CDR3 sequences, about 17% occurring once. The sequenced sample consisted of blood. The receptors were gathered from a woman in her 30s with Graves' hyperthyroidism. Both conserved end residues are part of each CDR3. A D gene is named only where the DNA matches it firmly. Clone size is given for some rows only: seen once, a few or many times, or a class if the clone is expanded.

clone_size	j_call	v_call	d_call	cdr3_aa	cdr3_nt
-	TRBJ2-3	TRBV5-1	-	CASSLGERPSTDTQYF	TGCGCCAGCAGCTTGGGGGAGAGACCTAGCACAGATACGCAGTATTTT
many	TRBJ2-3	TRBV6-1	TRBD2	CASRGVRGRALDTQYF	TGTGCCAGCAGGGGGGTACGCGGGAGGGCCTTAGATACGCAGTATTTT
many	TRBJ2-7	TRBV20-1	-	CSARDGAPSHYEQYF	TGCAGTGCTAGAGATGGGGCCCCCTCCCACTACGAGCAGTACTTC
-	TRBJ1-5	TRBV6-1	-	CASSVIPGFNQPQHF	TGTGCCAGCAGTGTGATCCCAGGGTTTAATCAGCCCCAGCATTTT
many	TRBJ2-5	TRBV12-3/TRBV12-4	TRBD2	CASSPSVGREETQYF	TGTGCCAGCAGTCCCTCTGTTGGGAGGGAAGAGACCCAGTACTTC
many	TRBJ1-5	TRBV19	TRBD1	CASSKMDRAQPQHF	TGTGCCAGTAGTAAAATGGACAGGGCCCAGCCCCAGCATTTT
many	TRBJ1-1	TRBV6-1	-	CASSEALPGRGTEAFF	TGTGCCAGCAGTGAGGCCCTTCCAGGGAGGGGCACTGAAGCTTTCTTT
many	TRBJ1-1	TRBV7-3	-	CASSKSSNTEAFF	TGTGCCAGCAGCAAATCTTCTAACACTGAAGCTTTCTTT
many	TRBJ2-1	TRBV12-5	TRBD2	CASGFGAGSDEQFF	TGTGCTAGTGGTTTCGGAGCGGGGTCGGATGAGCAGTTCTTC
many	TRBJ2-3	TRBV5-1	TRBD2	CASSLASGSMSTDTQYF	TGCGCCAGCAGCTTGGCTAGCGGGAGTATGAGCACAGATACGCAGTATTTT
few	TRBJ1-5	TRBV3-1	-	CASSPYDTPGGPQHF	TGTGCCAGCAGCCCGTATGACACCCCCGGGGGGCCCCAGCATTTT